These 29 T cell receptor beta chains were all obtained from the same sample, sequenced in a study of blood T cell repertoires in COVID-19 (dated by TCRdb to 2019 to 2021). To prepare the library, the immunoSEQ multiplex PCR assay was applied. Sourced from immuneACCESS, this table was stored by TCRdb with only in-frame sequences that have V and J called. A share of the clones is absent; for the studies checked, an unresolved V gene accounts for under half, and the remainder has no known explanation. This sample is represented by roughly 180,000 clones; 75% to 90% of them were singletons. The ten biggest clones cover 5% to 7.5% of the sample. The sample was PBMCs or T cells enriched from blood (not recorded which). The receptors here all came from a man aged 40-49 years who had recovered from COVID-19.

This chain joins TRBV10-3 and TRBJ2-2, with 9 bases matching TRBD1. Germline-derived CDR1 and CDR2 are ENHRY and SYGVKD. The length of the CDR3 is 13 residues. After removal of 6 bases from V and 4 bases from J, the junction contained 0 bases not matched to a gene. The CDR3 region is CAIRTGGTGELFF. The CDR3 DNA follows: TGTGCCATCAGGACAGGGGGCACCGGGGAGCTGTTTTTT.

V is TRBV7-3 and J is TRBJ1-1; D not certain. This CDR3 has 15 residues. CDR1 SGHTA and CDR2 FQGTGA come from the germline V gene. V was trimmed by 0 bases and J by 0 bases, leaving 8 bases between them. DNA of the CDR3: TGTGCCAGCAGCTTAACGAGCGGAATGAACACTGAAGCTTTCTTT. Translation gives CASSLTSGMNTEAFF.

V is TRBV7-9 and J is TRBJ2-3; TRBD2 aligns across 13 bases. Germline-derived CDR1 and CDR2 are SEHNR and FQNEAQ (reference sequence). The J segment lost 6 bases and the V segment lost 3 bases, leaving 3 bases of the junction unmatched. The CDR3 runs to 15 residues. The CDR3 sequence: CASSLTSGGTDTQYF. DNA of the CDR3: TGTGCCAGCAGCTTGACTAGCGGGGGGACGGATACGCAGTATTTT.

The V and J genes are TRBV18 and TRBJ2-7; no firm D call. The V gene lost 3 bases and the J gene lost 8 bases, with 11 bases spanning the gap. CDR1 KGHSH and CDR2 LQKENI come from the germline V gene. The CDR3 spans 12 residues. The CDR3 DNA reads TGTGCCAGCTCACCCTGGTCGACTCAGCAGTACTTC. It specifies CASSPWSTQQYF.

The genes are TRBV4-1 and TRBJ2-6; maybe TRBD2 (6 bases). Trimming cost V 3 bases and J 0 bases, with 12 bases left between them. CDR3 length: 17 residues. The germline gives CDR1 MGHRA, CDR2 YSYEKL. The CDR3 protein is CASSQGGDSSGANVLTF. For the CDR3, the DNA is TGCGCCAGCAGCCAGGGGGGAGATAGCTCTGGGGCCAACGTCCTGACTTTC.

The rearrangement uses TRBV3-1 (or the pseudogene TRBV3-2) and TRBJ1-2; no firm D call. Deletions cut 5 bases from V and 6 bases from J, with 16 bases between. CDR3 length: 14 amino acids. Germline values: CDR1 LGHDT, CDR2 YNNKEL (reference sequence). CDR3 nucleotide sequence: TGTGCCAGCAGCTATTTCTCGGCGGCTGATGGCTACACCTTC. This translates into CASSYFSAADGYTF.

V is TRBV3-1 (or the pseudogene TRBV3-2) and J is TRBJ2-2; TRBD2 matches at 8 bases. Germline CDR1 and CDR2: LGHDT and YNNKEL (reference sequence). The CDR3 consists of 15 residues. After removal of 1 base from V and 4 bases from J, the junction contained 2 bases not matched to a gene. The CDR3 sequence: CASSQGLAGTGELFF. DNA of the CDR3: TGTGCCAGCAGCCAAGGGCTAGCGGGCACCGGGGAGCTGTTTTTT.

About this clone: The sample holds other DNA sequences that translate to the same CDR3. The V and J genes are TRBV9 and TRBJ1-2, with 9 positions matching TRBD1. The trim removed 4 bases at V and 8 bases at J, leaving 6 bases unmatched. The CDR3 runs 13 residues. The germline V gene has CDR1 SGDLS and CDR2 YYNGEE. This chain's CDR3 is CASSLTGGLGYTF. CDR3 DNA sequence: TGTGCCAGCAGCCTTACAGGGGGCTTAGGCTACACCTTC.

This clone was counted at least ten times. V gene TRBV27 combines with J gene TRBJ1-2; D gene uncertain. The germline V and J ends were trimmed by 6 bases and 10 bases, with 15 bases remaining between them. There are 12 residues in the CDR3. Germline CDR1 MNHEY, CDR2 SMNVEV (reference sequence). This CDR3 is CASRRESGNYTF. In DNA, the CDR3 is TGTGCCAGCAGACGTGAGTCGGGGAACTACACCTTC.

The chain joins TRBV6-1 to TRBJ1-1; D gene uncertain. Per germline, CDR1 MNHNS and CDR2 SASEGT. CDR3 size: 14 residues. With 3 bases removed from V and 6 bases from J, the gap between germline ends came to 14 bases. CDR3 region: CASSDSGGPPEAFF. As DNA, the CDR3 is TGTGCCAGCAGTGATTCTGGAGGGCCTCCTGAAGCTTTCTTT.

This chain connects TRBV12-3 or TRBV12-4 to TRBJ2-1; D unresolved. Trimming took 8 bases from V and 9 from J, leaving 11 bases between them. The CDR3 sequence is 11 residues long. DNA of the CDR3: TGTGCCAGCTTAAAATCGGGTGAGCAGTTCTTC. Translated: CASLKSGEQFF.

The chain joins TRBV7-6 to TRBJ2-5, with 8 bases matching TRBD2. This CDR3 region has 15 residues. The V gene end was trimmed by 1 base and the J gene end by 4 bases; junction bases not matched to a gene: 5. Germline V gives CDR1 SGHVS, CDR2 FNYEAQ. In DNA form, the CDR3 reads TGTGCCAGCAGCTTAGGGGGCGGACTAGCAGAGACCCAGTACTTC. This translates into CASSLGGGLAETQYF.

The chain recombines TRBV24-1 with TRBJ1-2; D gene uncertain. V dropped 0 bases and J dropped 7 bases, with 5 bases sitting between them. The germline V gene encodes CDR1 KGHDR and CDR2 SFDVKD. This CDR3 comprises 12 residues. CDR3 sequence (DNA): TGTGCCACCAGTGATTTGAGAGGTGGCTACACCTTC. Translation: CATSDLRGGYTF.

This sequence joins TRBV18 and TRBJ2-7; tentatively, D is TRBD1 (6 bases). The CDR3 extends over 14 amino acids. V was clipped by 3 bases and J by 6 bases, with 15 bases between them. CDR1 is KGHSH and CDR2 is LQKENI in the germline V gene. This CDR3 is CASSPDSPPLEQYF. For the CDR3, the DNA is TGTGCCAGCTCACCGGACAGCCCACCCCTCGAGCAGTACTTC.

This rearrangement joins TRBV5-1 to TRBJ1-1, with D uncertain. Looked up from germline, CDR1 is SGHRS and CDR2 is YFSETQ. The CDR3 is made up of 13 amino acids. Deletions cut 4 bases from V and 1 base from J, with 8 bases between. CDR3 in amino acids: CASSIGENTEAFF. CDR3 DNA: TGCGCCAGCAGCATAGGAGAGAACACTGAAGCTTTCTTT.

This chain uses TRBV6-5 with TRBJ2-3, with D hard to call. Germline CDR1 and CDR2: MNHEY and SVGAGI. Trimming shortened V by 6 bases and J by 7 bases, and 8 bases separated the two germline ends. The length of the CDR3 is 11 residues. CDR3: CASRAGYTQYF. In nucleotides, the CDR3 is TGTGCCAGCAGGGCTGGTTATACGCAGTATTTT.

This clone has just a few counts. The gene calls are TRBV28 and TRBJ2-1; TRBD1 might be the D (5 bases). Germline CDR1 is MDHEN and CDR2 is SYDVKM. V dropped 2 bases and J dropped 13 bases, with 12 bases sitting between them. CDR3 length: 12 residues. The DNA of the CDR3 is TGTGCCAGCAGTTTAGAGCAGGGCACCCAGTTCTTC. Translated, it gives CASSLEQGTQFF.

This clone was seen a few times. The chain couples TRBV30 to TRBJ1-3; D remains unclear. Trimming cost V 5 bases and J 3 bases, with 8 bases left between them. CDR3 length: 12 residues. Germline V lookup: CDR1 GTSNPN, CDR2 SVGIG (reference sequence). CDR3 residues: CAWDISGNTIYF. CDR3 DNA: TGTGCCTGGGATATTAGTGGAAACACCATATATTTT.

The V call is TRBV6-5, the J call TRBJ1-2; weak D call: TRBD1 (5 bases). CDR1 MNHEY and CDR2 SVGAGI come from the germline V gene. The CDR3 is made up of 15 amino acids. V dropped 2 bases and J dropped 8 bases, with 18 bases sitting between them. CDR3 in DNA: TGTGCCAGCAGTTACGGGCAGGGATTCTTTCAGGGCTACACCTTC. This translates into CASSYGQGFFQGYTF.

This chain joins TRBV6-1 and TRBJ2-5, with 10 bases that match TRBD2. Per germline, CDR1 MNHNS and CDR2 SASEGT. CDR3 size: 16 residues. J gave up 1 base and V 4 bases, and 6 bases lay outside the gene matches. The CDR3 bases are TGTGCCAGCAGTGGTAAGGGACTAGCGTCCCAAGAGACCCAGTACTTC. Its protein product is CASSGKGLASQETQYF.

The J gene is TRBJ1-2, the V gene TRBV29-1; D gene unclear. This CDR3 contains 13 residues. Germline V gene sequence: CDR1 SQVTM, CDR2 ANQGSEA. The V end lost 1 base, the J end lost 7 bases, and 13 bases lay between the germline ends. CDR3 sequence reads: CSVEGSREGGYTF. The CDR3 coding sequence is TGCAGCGTTGAAGGATCACGAGAGGGTGGCTACACCTTC.

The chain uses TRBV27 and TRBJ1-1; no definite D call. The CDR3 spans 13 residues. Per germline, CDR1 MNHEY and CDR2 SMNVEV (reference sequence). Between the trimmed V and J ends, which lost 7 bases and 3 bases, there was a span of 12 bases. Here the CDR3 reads CASKDGPDTEAFF. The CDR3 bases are TGTGCCAGCAAGGATGGGCCCGACACTGAAGCTTTCTTT.

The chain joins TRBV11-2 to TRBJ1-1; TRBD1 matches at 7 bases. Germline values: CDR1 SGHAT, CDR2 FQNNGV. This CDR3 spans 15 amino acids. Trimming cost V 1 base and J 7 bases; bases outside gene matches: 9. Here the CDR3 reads CASSLASGGLGEAFF. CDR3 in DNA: TGTGCCAGCAGCTTAGCCTCAGGGGGTTTGGGTGAAGCTTTCTTT.

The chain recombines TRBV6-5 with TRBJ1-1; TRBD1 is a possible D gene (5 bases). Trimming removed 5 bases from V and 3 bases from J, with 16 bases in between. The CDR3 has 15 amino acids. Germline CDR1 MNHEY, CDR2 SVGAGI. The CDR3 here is CASSKRTGSDTEAFF. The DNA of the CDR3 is TGTGCCAGCAGTAAGCGAACAGGTTCGGACACTGAAGCTTTCTTT.

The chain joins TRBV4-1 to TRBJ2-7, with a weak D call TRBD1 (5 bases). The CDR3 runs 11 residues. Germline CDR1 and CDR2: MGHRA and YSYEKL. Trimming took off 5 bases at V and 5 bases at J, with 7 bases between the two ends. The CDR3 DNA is TGCGCCAGCAGCGGCAGGGACGAGCAGTACTTC. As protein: CASSGRDEQYF.

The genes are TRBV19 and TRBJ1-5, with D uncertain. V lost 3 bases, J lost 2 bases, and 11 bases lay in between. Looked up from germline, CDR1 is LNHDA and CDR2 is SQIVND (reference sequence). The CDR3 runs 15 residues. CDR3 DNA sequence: TGTGCCAGTAGTATCAGGTCAGTCGGCAATCAGCCCCAGCATTTT. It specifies CASSIRSVGNQPQHF. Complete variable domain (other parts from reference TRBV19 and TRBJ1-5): DGGITQSPKYLFRKEGQNVTLSCEQNLNHDAMYWYRQDPGQGLRLIYYSQIVNDFQKGDIAEGYSVSREKKESFPLTVTSAQKNPTAFYLCASSIRSVGNQPQHFGDGTRLSIL.

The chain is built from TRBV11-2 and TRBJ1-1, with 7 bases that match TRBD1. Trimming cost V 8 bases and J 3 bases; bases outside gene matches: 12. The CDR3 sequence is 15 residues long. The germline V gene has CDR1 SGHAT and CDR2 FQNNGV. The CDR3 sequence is CASGETGFVDTEAFF. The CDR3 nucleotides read TGTGCCAGCGGGGAGACAGGGTTTGTCGACACTGAAGCTTTCTTT.

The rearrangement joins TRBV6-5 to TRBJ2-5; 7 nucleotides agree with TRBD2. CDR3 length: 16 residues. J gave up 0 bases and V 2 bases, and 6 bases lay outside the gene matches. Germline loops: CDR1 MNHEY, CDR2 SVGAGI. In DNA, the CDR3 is TGTGCCAGCAGTTACCATCGGCGGGAGTACCAAGAGACCCAGTACTTC. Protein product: CASSYHRREYQETQYF.

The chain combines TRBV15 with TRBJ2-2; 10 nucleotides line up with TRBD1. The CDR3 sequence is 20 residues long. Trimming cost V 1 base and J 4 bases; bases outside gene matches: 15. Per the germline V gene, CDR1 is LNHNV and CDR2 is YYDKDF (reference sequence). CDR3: CATSRAASKSGTGATGELFF. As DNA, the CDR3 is TGTGCCACCAGCAGAGCGGCCTCTAAATCCGGGACAGGGGCCACCGGGGAGCTGTTTTTT.